The next 11 T cell receptor beta chains were all read from a single sample in a study of T cells in Graves' hyperthyroidism and ophthalmopathy. Amplification targeted TCR beta CDR3 regions from RNA transcripts. Using the HTBI primer set, a first-round RT-PCR was run on the TCR CDR3. TCRdb analysed the multiplex PCR reads with MiXCR anew, one entry per CDR3 protein. The data hold around 55,000 distinct CDR3 sequences, with 48% observed a single time. Sequenced input: blood. Receptor source: a woman aged 50 to 65 with Graves' ophthalmopathy.

The table lists this clonotype with a count of one. V is TRBV19 and J is TRBJ2-7; maybe TRBD2 (5 bases). This CDR3 has 12 amino acids. CDR1 and CDR2 from the germline V gene are LNHDA and SQIVND (reference sequence). V lost 8 bases to trimming and J lost 2 bases, with 10 bases between them. The CDR3 sequence is CASVQRTYEQYF. In DNA form, the CDR3 reads TGTGCCAGTGTACAGCGGACCTACGAGCAGTACTTC.

This clonotype appeared many times. The chain recombines TRBV5-1 with TRBJ2-1; 8 bases align to TRBD2. J gave up 5 bases and V 1 base, and 5 bases lay outside the gene matches. There are 15 residues in the CDR3. Germline CDR1 reads SGHRS; CDR2 reads YFSETQ. DNA for the CDR3: TGCGCCAGCAGCTTGTCGGGGGGGGGCAACAATGAGCAGTTCTTC. Translation gives CASSLSGGGNNEQFF.

This sequence joins TRBV5-1 and TRBJ1-6; perhaps TRBD1 as D (6 bases). This CDR3 contains 15 residues. Trimming stripped 0 bases from V and 10 bases from J, with 14 bases between. The germline V gene has CDR1 SGHRS and CDR2 YFSETQ. Here the CDR3 DNA reads TGCGCCAGCAGCTTGGCGGGGGCCCGGGGGTCACCCCTCCACTTT. Encoded protein: CASSLAGARGSPLHF.

This clonotype was recorded many times. The V and J genes are TRBV6-5 and TRBJ2-7, with D maybe TRBD1 (5 bases). The CDR3 is 13 residues long. Deletions cut 5 bases from V and 2 bases from J, with 10 bases between. Germline-derived CDR1 and CDR2 are MNHEY and SVGAGI. The CDR3 is CASSATAAYEQYF. DNA of the CDR3: TGTGCCAGCAGTGCGACAGCCGCCTACGAGCAGTACTTC.

This clonotype was found once. The chain is built from TRBV20-1 and TRBJ1-2; D perhaps matches TRBD1 (5 bases). The CDR3 length is 14 residues. The germline V gene has CDR1 DFQATT and CDR2 SNEGSKA (reference sequence). V was trimmed by 3 bases and J by 1 base, leaving 12 bases between them. The CDR3 DNA reads as TGCAGTGCTAGCGAGTGGGGGATTAACTATGGCTACACCTTC. Translated, it gives CSASEWGINYGYTF.

This clonotype came up many times. J is TRBJ1-4 and V is TRBV6-1; 7 bases line up with TRBD1. The CDR3 runs to 15 residues. V gave up 5 bases and J gave up 5 bases; unmatched junction bases: 8. In germline, CDR1 is MNHNS, CDR2 SASEGT. The CDR3 sequence is CASSPVGQRNEKLFF. The CDR3 region has the DNA TGTGCCAGCAGTCCGGTGGGACAGAGAAATGAAAAACTGTTTTTT.

The chain has TRBV20-1 and TRBJ2-1; 12 bases align to TRBD2. The V gene's germline CDR1 is DFQATT and CDR2 SNEGSKA (reference sequence). Trimming at V came to 0 bases and at J to 2 bases, leaving 8 bases not matched to a gene. The CDR3 runs 18 residues. The CDR3 loop reads CSARDWSGTSGPYNEQFF. CDR3 nucleotide sequence: TGCAGTGCTAGAGATTGGTCCGGGACTAGCGGGCCCTACAATGAGCAGTTCTTC.

By frequency in the sample, this clonotype is medium-sized. The V and J genes are TRBV19 and TRBJ2-7, with a tentative D call TRBD1 (6 bases). Trimming removed 2 bases from V and 3 bases from J, with 11 bases in between. Germline lookup yields CDR1 LNHDA and CDR2 SQIVND (reference sequence). The CDR3 loop spans 14 amino acids. As DNA, the CDR3 is TGTGCCAGTAGTATAAGGACAGTTGGCTACGAGCAGTACTTC. It translates to CASSIRTVGYEQYF.

This clonotype was detected many times. V gene TRBV20-1 combines with J gene TRBJ1-5; D uncertain. V lost 6 bases, J lost 1 base, and 16 bases lay in between. This CDR3 comprises 15 residues. The germline V gene has CDR1 DFQATT and CDR2 SNEGSKA (reference sequence). CDR3 loop: CSATPPYRSNQPQHF. CDR3 bases: TGCAGTGCAACCCCCCCGTACAGAAGCAATCAGCCCCAGCATTTT.

For this clonotype: A read error is likely, as this CDR3 ends without the conserved phenylalanine or tryptophan. This chain connects TRBV7-9 to TRBJ1-1; the D is unclear. Germline loops: CDR1 SEHNR, CDR2 FQNEAQ (reference sequence). V lost 5 bases, J lost 0 bases, and 7 bases lay in between. The CDR3 is made up of 13 amino acids. The CDR3 DNA is TGTGCCAGCAGCCTAGTATTGAACACTGAAGCTTTCCTT. It is translated as CASSLVLNTEAFL.

The rearrangement joins TRBV20-1 to TRBJ2-3; TRBD1 aligns across 8 bases. Germline loops: CDR1 DFQATT, CDR2 SNEGSKA (reference sequence). The CDR3 extends over 16 amino acids. V shed 4 bases, J shed 11 bases, and the junction held 20 bases outside the gene matches. The CDR3 region is CSATAGGPGELCMQYF. DNA for the CDR3: TGCAGTGCTACCGCAGGGGGCCCCGGGGAGCTGTGTATGCAGTATTTT.